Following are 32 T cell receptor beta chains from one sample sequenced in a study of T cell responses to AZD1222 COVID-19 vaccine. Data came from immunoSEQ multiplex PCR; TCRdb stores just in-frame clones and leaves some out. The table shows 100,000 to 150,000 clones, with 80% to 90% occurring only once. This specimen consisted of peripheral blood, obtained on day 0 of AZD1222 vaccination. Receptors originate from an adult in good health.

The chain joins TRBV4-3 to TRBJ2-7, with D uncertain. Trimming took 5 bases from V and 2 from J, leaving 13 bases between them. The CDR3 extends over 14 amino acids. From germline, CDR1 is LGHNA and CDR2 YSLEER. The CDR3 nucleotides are TGCGCCAGCAGCACCGAACCTGGCCCCTACGAGCAGTACTTC. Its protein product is CASSTEPGPYEQYF.

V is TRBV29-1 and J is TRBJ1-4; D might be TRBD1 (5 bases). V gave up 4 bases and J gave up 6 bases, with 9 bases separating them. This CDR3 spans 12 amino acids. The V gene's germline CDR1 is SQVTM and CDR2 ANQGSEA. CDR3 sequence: CSVGRGDEKLFF. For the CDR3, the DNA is TGCAGCGTTGGTCGGGGGGATGAAAAACTGTTTTTT. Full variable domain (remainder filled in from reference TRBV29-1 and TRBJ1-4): SAVISQKPSRDICQRGTSLTIQCQVDSQVTMMFWYRQQPGQSLTLIATANQGSEATYESGFVIDKFPISRPNLTFSTLTVSNMSPEDSSIYLCSVGRGDEKLFFGSGTQLSVL.

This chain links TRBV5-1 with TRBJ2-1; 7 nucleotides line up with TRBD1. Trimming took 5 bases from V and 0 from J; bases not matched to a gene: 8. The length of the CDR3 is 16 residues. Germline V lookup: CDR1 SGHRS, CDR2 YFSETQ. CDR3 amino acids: CASRKGAASSYNEQFF. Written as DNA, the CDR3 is TGCGCCAGCAGAAAGGGGGCCGCTAGCTCCTACAATGAGCAGTTCTTC.

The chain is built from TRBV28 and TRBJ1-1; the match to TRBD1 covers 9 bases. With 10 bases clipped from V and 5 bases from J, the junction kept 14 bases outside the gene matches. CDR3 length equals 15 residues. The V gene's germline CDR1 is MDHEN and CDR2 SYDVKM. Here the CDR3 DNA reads TGTGCCACTCATCTCCCGGGACAGGGTTTAACTGAAGCTTTCTTT. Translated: CATHLPGQGLTEAFF.

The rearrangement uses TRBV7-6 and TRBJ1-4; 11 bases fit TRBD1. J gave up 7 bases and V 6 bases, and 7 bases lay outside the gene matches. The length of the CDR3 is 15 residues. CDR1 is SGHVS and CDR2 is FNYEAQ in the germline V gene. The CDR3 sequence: CASSRTGGRGEKLFF. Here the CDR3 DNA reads TGTGCCAGCAGTCGGACAGGGGGCAGGGGTGAAAAACTGTTTTTT.

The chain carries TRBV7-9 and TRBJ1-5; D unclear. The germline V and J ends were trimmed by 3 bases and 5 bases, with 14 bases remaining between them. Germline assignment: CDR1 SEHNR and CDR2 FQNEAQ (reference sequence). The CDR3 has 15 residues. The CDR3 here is CASSFSLGGHQPQHF. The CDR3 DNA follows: TGTGCCAGCAGCTTCTCGCTTGGAGGGCATCAGCCCCAGCATTTT.

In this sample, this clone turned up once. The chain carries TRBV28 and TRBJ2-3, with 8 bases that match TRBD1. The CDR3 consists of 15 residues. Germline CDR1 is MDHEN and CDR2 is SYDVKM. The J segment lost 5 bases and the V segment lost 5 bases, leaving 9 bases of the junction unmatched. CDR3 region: CASSLRTGFGDTQYF. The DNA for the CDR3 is TGTGCCAGCAGTCTCCGGACAGGGTTTGGAGATACGCAGTATTTT.

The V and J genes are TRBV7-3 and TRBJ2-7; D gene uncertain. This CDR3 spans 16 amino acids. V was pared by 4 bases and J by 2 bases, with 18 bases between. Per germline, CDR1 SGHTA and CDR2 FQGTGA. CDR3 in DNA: TGTGCCAGCAGCTCCAACATGGCCCCGCTAACCTACGAGCAGTACTTC. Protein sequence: CASSSNMAPLTYEQYF.

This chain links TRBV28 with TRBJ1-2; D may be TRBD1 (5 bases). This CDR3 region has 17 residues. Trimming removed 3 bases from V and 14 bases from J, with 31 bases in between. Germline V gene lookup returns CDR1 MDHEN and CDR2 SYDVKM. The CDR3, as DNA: TGTGCCAGCAGTTTGCTTTCCGGCTTGGGACGTCCAGGCTCGGATACCTTC. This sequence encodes CASSLLSGLGRPGSDTF.

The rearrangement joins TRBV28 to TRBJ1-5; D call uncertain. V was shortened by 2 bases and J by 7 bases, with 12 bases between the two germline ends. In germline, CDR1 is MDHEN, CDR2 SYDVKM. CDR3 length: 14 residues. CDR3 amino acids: CASSLTGSRQPQHF. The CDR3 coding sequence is TGTGCCAGCAGTTTAACCGGAAGTAGGCAGCCCCAGCATTTT.

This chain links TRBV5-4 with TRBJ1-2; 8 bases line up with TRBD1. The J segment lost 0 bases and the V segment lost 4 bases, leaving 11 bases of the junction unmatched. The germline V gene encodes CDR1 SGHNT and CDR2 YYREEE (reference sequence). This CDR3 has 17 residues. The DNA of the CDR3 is TGTGCCAGCAGCCCCGGGACAGGCGACTGGACTAACTATGGCTACACCTTC. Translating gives CASSPGTGDWTNYGYTF.

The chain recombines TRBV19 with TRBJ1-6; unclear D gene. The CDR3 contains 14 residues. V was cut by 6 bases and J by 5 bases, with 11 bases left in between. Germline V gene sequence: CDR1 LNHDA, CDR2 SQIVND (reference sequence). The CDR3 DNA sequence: TGTGCCAGTAGCCTAGGGCGGGATAATTCACCCCTCCACTTT. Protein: CASSLGRDNSPLHF.

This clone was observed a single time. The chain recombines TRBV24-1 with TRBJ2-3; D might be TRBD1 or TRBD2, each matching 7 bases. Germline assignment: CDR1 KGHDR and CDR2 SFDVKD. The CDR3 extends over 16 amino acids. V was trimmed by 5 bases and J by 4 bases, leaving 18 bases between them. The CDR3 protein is CATSGRGTVGADTQYF. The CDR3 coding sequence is TGTGCCACCAGTGGGCGGGGGACAGTGGGGGCAGATACGCAGTATTTT.

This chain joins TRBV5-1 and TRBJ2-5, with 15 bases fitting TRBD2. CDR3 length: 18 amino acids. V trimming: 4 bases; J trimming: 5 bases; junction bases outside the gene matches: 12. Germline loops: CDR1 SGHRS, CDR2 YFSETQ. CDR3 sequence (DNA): TGCGCCAGCAGCAAGGGACTAGCGGGGGGAGCCCCAAGGGAGACCCAGTACTTC. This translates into CASSKGLAGGAPRETQYF.

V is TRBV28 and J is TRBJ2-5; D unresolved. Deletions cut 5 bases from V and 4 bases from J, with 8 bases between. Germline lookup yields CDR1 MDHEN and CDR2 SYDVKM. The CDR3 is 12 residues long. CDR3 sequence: CASSGVVETQYF. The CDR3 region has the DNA TGTGCCAGCAGTGGGGTTGTAGAGACCCAGTACTTC. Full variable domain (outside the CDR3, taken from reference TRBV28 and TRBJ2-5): DVKVTQSSRYLVKRTGEKVFLECVQDMDHENMFWYRQDPGLGLRLIYFSYDVKMKEKGDIPEGYSVSREKKERFSLILESASTNQTSMYLCASSGVVETQYFGPGTRLLVL.

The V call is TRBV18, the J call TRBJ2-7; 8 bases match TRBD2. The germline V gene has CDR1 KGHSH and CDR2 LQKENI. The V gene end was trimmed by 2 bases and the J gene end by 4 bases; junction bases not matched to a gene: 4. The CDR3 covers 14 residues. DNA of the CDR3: TGTGCCAGCTCACCAGGGACTAGGGGGTACGAGCAGTACTTC. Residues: CASSPGTRGYEQYF.

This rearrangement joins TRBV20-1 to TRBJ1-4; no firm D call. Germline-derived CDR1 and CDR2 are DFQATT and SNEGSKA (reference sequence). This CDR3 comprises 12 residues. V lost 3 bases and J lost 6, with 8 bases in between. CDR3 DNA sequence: TGCAGTGCTAGTGCTACAGATGAAAAACTGTTTTTT. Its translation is CSASATDEKLFF.

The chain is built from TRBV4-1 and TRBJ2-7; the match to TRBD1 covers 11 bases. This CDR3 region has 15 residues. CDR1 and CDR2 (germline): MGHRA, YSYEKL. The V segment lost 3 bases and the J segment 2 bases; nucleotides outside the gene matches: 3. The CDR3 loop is CASSHPGQGAYEQYF. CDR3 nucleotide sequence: TGCGCCAGCAGCCACCCGGGACAGGGGGCCTACGAGCAGTACTTC.

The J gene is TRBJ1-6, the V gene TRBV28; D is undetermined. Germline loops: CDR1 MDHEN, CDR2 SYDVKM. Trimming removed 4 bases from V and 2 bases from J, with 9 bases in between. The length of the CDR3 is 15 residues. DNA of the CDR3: TGTGCCAGCAGTTCCTCGTCGACCTATAATTCACCCCTCCACTTT. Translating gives CASSSSSTYNSPLHF.

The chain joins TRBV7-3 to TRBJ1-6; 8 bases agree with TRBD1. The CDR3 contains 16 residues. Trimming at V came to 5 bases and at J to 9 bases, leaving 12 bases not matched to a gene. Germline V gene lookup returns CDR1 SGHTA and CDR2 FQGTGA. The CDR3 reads CASSLREAGGGSPLHF. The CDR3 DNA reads TGTGCCAGCAGCCTAAGGGAGGCAGGGGGCGGTTCACCCCTCCACTTT. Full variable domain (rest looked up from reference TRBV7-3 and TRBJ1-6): GAGVSQTPSNKVTEKGKYVELRCDPISGHTALYWYRQSLGQGPEFLIYFQGTGAADDSGLPNDRFFAVRPEGSVSTLKIQRTERGDSAVYLCASSLREAGGGSPLHFGNGTRLTVT.

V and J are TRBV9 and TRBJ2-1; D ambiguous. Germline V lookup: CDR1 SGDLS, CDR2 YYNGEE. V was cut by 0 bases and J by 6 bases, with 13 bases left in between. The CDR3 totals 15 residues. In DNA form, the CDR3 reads TGTGCCAGCAGCGTAGAAGGGAAGGACCTCAATGAGCAGTTCTTC. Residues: CASSVEGKDLNEQFF. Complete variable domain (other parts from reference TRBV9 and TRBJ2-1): DSGVTQTPKHLITATGQRVTLRCSPRSGDLSVYWYQQSLDQGLQFLIQYYNGEERAKGNILERFSAQQFPDLHSELNLSSLELGDSALYFCASSVEGKDLNEQFFGPGTRLTVL.

The CDR3 sequence: CASSLVRTDTQYF. In DNA, the CDR3 is TGTGCCAGCAGCTTAGTGAGAACAGATACGCAGTATTTT. This chain connects TRBV7-2 to TRBJ2-3, with D uncertain. V gave up 1 base and J gave up 3 bases, with 5 bases separating them. From germline, CDR1 is SGHTA and CDR2 FQGNSA. This CDR3 is built from 13 residues.

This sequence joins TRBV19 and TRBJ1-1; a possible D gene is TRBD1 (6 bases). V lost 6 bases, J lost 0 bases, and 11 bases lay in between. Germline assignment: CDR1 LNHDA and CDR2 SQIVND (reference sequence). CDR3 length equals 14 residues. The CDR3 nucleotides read TGTGCCAGTAGACTTCAGGGGATGAACACTGAAGCTTTCTTT. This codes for CASRLQGMNTEAFF.

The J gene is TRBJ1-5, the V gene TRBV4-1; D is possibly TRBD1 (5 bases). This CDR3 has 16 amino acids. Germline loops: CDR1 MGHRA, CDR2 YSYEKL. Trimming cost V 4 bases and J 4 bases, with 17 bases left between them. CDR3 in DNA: TGCGCCAGCAGCCCAGAGTTCGGGGCAGGAAATCAGCCCCAGCATTTT. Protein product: CASSPEFGAGNQPQHF.

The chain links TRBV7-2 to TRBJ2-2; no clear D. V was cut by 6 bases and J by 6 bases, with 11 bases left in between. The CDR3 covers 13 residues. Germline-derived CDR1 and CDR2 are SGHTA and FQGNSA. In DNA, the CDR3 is TGTGCCAGCAGACTTTCCGAATCCGGGGAGCTGTTTTTT. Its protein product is CASRLSESGELFF.

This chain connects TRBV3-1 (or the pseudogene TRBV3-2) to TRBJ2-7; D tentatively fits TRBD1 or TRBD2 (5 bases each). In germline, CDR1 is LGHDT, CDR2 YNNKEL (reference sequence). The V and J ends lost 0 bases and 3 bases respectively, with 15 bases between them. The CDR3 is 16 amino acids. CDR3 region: CASSQDSPGTGYEQYF. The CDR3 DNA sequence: TGTGCCAGCAGCCAAGACAGCCCAGGGACGGGCTACGAGCAGTACTTC.

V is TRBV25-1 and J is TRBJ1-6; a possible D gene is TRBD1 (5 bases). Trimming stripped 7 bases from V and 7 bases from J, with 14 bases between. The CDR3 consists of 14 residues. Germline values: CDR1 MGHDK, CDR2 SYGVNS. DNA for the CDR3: TGTGCCAGCACTTACGACAGTCCAAATTCACCCCTCCACTTT. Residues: CASTYDSPNSPLHF.

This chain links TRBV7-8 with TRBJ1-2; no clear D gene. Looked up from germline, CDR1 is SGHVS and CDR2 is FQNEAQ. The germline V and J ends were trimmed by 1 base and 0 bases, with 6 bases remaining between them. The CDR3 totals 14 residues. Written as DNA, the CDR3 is TGTGCCAGCAGCTTAGAACGCCCTAACTATGGCTACACCTTC. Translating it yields CASSLERPNYGYTF.

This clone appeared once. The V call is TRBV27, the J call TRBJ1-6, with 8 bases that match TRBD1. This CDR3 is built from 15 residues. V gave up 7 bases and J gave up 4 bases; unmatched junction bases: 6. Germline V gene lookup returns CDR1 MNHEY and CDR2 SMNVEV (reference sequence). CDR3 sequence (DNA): TGTGCCAGCACCTTGACAGGGGCGTATAATTCACCCCTCCACTTT. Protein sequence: CASTLTGAYNSPLHF.

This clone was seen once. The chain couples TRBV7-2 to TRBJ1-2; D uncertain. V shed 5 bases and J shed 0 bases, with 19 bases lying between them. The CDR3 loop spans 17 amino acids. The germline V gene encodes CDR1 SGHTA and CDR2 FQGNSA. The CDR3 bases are TGTGCCAGCAGCGCAGGAGGGATTACTAAAGCTAACTATGGCTACACCTTC. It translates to CASSAGGITKANYGYTF.

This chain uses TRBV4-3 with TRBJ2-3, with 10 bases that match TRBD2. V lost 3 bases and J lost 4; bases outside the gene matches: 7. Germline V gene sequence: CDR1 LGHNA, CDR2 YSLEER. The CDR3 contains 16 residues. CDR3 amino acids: CASSQRAGGQADTQYF. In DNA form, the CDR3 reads TGCGCCAGCAGCCAGAGAGCGGGGGGGCAGGCAGATACGCAGTATTTT.

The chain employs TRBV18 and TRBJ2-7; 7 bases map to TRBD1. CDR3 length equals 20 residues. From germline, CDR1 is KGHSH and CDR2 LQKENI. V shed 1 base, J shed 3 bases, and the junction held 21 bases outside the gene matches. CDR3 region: CASSPLALRDSLVYHYEQYF. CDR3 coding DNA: TGTGCCAGCTCACCACTCGCCCTTCGGGACAGTTTGGTGTACCACTACGAGCAGTACTTC.